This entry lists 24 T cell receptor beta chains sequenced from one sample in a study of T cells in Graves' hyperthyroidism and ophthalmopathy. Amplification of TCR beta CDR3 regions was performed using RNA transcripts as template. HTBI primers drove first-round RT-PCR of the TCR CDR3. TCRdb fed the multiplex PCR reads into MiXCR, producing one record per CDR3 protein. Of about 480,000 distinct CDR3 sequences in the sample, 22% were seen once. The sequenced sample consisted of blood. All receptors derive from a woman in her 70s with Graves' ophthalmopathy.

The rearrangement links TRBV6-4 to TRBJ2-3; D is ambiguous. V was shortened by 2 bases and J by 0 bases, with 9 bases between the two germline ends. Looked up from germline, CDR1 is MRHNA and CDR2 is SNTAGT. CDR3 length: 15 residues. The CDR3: CASSDDHTSTDTQYF. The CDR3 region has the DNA TGTGCCAGCAGTGACGACCATACTAGCACAGATACGCAGTATTTT.

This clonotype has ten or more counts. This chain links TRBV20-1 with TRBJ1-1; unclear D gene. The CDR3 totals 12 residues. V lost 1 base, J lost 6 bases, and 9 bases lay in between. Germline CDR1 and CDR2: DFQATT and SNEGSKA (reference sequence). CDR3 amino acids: CSARALRAEAFF. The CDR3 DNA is TGCAGTGCTAGAGCATTGAGGGCTGAAGCTTTCTTT.

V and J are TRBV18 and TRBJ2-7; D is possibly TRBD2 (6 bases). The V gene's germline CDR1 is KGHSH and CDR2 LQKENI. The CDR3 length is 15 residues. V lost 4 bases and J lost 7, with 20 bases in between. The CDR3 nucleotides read TGTGCCAGCTCACGGGTAATAGCGGCCTCGGGTGAGCAGTACTTC. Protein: CASSRVIAASGEQYF.

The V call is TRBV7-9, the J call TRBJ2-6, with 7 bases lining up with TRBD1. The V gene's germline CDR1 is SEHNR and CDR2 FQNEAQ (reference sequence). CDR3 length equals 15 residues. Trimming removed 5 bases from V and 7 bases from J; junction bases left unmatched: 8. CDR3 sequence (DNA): TGTGCCAGCAGCCCTACAGGGGCCCTAGCCAACGTCCTGACTTTC. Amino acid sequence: CASSPTGALANVLTF.

The CDR3 region is CASSYQAGHTGELFF. DNA for the CDR3: TGTGCCAGCAGTTACCAGGCCGGACACACCGGGGAGCTGTTTTTT. The chain is built from TRBV6-5 and TRBJ2-2; D is undetermined. This CDR3 comprises 15 residues. With 2 bases removed from V and 3 bases from J, the gap between germline ends came to 10 bases. Germline CDR1 is MNHEY and CDR2 is SVGAGI.

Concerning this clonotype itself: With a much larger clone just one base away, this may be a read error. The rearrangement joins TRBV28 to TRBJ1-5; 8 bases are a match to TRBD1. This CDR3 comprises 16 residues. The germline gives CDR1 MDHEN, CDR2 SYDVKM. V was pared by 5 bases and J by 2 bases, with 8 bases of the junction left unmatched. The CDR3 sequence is CASSRTGRAGNQPQHF. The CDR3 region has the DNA TGTGCCAGCAGTCGGACAGGGCGCGCGGGCAATCAGCCCCAGCATTTT.

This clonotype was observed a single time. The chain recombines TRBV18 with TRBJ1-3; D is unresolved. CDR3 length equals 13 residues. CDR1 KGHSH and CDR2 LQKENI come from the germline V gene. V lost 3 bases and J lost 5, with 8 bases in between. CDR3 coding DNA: TGTGCCAGCTCACCCCAGGAAAGAAACACCATATATTTT. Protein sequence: CASSPQERNTIYF.

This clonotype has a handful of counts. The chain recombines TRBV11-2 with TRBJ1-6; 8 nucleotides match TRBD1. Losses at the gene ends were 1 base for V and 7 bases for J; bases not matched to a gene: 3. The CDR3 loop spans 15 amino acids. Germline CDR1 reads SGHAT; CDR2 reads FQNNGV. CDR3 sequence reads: CASSLVRQGNSPLHF. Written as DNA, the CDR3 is TGTGCCAGCAGCTTAGTCCGACAGGGGAATTCACCCCTCCACTTT.

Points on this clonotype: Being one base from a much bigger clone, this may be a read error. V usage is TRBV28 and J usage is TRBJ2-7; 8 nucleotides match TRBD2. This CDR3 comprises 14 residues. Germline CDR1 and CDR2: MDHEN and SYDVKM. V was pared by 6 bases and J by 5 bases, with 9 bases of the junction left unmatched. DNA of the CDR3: TGTGCCAGCAGGGCCGTAGCGGGAAGCGACGAGCAGTACTTC. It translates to CASRAVAGSDEQYF.

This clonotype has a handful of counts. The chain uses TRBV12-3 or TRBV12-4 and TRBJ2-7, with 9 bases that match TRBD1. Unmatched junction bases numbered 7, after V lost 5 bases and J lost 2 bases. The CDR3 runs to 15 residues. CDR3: CASSRPGQGPYEQYF. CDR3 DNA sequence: TGTGCCAGCAGTCGGCCGGGACAGGGTCCCTACGAGCAGTACTTC.

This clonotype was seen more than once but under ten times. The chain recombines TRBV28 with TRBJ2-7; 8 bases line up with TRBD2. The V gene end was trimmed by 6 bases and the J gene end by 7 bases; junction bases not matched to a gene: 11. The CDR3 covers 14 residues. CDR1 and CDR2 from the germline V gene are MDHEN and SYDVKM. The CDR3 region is CASRPGGEAFEQYF. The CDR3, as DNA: TGTGCCAGCAGGCCCGGGGGGGAGGCTTTTGAGCAGTACTTC.

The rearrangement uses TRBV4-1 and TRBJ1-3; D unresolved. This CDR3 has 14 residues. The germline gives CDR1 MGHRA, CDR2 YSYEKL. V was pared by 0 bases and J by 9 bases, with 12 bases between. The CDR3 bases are TGCGCCAGCAGCCAAGAGTTAGTGCTGGGCACCATATATTTT. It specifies CASSQELVLGTIYF.

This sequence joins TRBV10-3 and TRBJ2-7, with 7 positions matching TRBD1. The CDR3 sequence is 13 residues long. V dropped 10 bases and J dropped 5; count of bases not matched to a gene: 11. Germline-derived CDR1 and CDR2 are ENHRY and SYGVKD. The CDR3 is CASSLLDRDEQYF. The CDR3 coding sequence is TGTGCCAGCAGCCTCTTAGACAGGGACGAGCAGTACTTC.

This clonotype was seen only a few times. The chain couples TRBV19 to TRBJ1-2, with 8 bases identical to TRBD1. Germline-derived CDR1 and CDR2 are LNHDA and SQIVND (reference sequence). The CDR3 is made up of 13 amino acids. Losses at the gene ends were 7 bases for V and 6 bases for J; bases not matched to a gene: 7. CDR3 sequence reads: CASTLDRADGYTF. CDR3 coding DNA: TGTGCCAGTACCCTGGACAGGGCCGATGGCTACACCTTC.

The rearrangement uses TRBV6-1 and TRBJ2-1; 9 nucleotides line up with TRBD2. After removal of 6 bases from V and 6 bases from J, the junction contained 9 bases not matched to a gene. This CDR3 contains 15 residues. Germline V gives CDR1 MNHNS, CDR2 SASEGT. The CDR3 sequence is CASRRTGTSRNEQFF. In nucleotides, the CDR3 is TGTGCCAGCAGGCGGACCGGGACTAGCCGCAATGAGCAGTTCTTC.

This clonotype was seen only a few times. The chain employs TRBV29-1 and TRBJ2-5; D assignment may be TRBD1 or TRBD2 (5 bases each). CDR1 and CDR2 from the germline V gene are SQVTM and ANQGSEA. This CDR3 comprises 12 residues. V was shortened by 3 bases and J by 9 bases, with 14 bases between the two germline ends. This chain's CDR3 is CSVEGRPGAQYF. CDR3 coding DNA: TGCAGCGTTGAGGGACGGCCCGGGGCCCAGTACTTC. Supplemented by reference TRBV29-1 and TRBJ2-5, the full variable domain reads SAVISQKPSRDICQRGTSLTIQCQVDSQVTMMFWYRQQPGQSLTLIATANQGSEATYESGFVIDKFPISRPNLTFSTLTVSNMSPEDSSIYLCSVEGRPGAQYFGPGTRLLVL.

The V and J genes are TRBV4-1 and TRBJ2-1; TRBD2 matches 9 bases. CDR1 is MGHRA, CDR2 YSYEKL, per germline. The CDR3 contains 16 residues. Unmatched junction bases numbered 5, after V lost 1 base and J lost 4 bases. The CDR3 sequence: CASSQGLAEGYNEQFF. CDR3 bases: TGCGCCAGCAGCCAAGGACTAGCGGAAGGATACAATGAGCAGTTCTTC.

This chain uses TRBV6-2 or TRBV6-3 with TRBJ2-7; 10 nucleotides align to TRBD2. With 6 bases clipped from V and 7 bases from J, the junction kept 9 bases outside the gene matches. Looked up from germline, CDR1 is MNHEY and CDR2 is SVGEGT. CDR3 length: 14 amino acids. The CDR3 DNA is TGTGCCAGCAGAGCCAGCGGGAGGGCCTTAGAGCAGTACTTC. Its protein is CASRASGRALEQYF.

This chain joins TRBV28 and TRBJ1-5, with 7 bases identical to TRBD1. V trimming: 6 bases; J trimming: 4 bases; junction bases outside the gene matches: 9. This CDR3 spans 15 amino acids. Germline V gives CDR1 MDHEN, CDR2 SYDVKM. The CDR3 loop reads CASSQAGQQNQPQHF. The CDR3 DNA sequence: TGTGCCAGCAGCCAAGCGGGACAGCAAAATCAGCCCCAGCATTTT. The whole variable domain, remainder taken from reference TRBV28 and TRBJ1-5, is DVKVTQSSRYLVKRTGEKVFLECVQDMDHENMFWYRQDPGLGLRLIYFSYDVKMKEKGDIPEGYSVSREKKERFSLILESASTNQTSMYLCASSQAGQQNQPQHFGDGTRLSIL.

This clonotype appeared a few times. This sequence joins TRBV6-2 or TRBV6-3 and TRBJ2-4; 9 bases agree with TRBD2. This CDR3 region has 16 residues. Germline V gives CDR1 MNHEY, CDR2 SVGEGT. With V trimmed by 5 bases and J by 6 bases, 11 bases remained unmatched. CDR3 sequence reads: CASSKGIAGVGNIQYF. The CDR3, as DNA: TGTGCCAGCAGTAAAGGCATAGCGGGAGTTGGAAACATTCAGTACTTC.

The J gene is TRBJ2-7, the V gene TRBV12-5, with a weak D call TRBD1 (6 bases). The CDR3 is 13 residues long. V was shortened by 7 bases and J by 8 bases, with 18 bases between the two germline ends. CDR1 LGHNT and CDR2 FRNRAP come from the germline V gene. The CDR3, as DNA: TGTGCTAGTGAGAACAGGGAAAGACAACAGCAGTACTTC. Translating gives CASENRERQQQYF.

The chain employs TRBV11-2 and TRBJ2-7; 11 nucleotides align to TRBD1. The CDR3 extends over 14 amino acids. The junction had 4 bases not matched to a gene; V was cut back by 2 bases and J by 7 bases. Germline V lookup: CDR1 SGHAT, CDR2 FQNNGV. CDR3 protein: CASSLTGTGGEQYF. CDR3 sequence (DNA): TGTGCCAGCAGCTTAACCGGGACAGGGGGGGAGCAGTACTTC.

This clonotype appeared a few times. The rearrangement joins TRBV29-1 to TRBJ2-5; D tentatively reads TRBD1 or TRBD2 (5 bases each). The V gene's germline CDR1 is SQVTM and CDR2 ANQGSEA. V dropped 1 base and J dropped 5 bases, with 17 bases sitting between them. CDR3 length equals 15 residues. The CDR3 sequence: CSVEVVGPGRETQYF. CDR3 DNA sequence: TGCAGCGTTGAAGTAGTGGGTCCGGGACGGGAGACCCAGTACTTC.

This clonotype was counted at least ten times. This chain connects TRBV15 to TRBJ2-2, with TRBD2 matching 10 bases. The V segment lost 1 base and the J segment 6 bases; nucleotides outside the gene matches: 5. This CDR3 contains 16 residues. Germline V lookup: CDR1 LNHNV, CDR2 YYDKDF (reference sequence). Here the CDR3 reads CATSRALAGSAGELFF. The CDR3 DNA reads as TGTGCCACCAGCAGAGCACTAGCGGGGAGTGCCGGGGAGCTGTTTTTT.